This is a list of T cell receptor beta chains from one sample in a study of blood T cell repertoires in COVID-19. Clones were read by immunoSEQ multiplex PCR, and TCRdb kept only the in-frame ones, dropping some. The sample consists of approximately 260,000 clones, 82% of them appearing once. Material: peripheral blood. The receptors come from a woman of 80 years or more with active or convalescent COVID-19. The CDR3 runs from the conserved cysteine through the conserved F or W. A D gene is named only where the DNA matches it firmly. Clone sizes are given selectively: once, few, many, or a class where the clone is expanded.

D,size,J,V,CDR3,DNA
NA,NA,TRBJ1-2,TRBV7-9,CASSLVGESYGYTF,TGTGCCAGCAGCTTAGTGGGCGAGAGCTATGGCTACACCTTC
NA,NA,TRBJ1-1,TRBV3-1/TRBV3-2,CASSQDSRAGRGVNTEAFF,TGTGCCAGCAGCCAAGATAGTCGTGCAGGGCGAGGAGTGAACACTGAAGCTTTCTTT
TRBD2,NA,TRBJ2-3,TRBV19,CASSITGGGDTQYF,TGTGCCAGTAGTATTACGGGAGGAGGAGATACGCAGTATTTT
NA,NA,TRBJ2-3,TRBV6-5,CASLLRGTDTQYF,TGTGCCAGCCTTCTCAGGGGAACAGATACGCAGTATTTT
NA,NA,TRBJ1-2,TRBV4-1,CASSQDRALDYTF,TGCGCCAGCAGCCAGGACAGAGCCCTGGACTACACCTTC
NA,once,TRBJ1-1,TRBV6-5,CASGLGGTEAFF,TGTGCCAGCGGCTTAGGGGGCACTGAAGCTTTCTTT
NA,once,TRBJ2-3,TRBV7-9,CASSSTAFSTDTQYF,TGTGCCAGCAGCTCGACAGCTTTTAGCACAGATACGCAGTATTTT
NA,NA,TRBJ2-3,TRBV4-1,CASSHDLLEPGLITTDTQYF,TGCGCCAGCAGCCACGACTTGCTTGAGCCGGGACTCATAACTACAGATACGCAGTATTTT
NA,NA,TRBJ1-1,TRBV7-2,CASSLQQVNTEAFF,TGTGCCAGCAGCTTACAACAGGTGAACACTGAAGCTTTCTTT
NA,NA,TRBJ2-7,TRBV7-9,CASSPDMGRRPSYEQYF,TGTGCCAGCAGCCCAGACATGGGGAGGCGCCCCTCCTACGAGCAGTACTTC
NA,NA,TRBJ1-2,TRBV2,CASSEGLGYGYTF,TGTGCCAGCAGTGAGGGCCTGGGCTATGGCTACACCTTC
NA,NA,TRBJ2-2,TRBV4-1,CASSQDQRRGELFF,TGCGCCAGCAGCCAAGATCAAAGGAGAGGGGAGCTGTTTTTT
TRBD1,NA,TRBJ1-5,TRBV9,CASNEGQGLSQPQHF,TGTGCCAGCAATGAGGGACAGGGGTTGAGTCAGCCCCAGCATTTT
NA,NA,TRBJ1-2,TRBV4-1,CASSHSRQNGYTF,TGCGCCAGCAGCCACTCCCGCCAGAATGGCTACACCTTC
NA,NA,TRBJ1-2,TRBV15,CATSRGAGYGYTF,TGTGCCACCAGCCGAGGGGCTGGCTATGGCTACACCTTC
NA,NA,TRBJ1-6,TRBV2,CASLRTDNSPLHF,TGTGCCAGCCTAAGGACAGATAATTCACCCCTCCACTTT
NA,NA,TRBJ2-1,TRBV18,CASSLSESHYNEQFF,TGTGCCAGCTCTCTTAGCGAATCCCACTACAATGAGCAGTTCTTC
TRBD1,NA,TRBJ2-3,TRBV14,CASSLLSGTGLTDTQYF,TGTGCCAGCAGCCTCCTCTCCGGGACAGGCCTCACAGATACGCAGTATTTT
TRBD2,NA,TRBJ2-7,TRBV5-1,CASSLGGTSGGSYEQYF,TGCGCCAGCAGCTTGGGTGGGACTAGCGGGGGTTCCTACGAGCAGTACTTC
TRBD1,NA,TRBJ2-7,TRBV27,CASSWNRDRGSEQYF,TGTGCCAGCAGTTGGAACCGGGACAGGGGATCTGAGCAGTACTTC